A single sample gave rise to the 21 T cell receptor beta chains below, sequenced in a study of blood T cells in healthy people across ages. A second about 6 to 12 cycle PCR used barcoded and J-beta primers. TCRdb recomputed calls from the 5' RACE reads with MiXCR, one row per CDR3 protein. Of about 1.5 million distinct CDR3 sequences listed, around 39% are singletons. The sequenced material came from blood. All receptors come from a woman aged 18 to 35 in good health.

This clonotype showed up just a few times. The chain carries TRBV3-1 and TRBJ2-1; D uncertain. Germline CDR1 is LGHDT and CDR2 is YNNKEL (reference sequence). The CDR3 totals 12 residues. Trimming cost V 3 bases and J 6 bases, with 6 bases left between them. CDR3 DNA sequence: TGTGCCAGCAGCCAGGTAACCAATGAGCAGTTCTTC. It encodes CASSQVTNEQFF.

The gene calls are TRBV20-1 and TRBJ2-1, with 8 bases identical to TRBD1. The J segment lost 0 bases and the V segment lost 6 bases, leaving 10 bases of the junction unmatched. The germline gives CDR1 DFQATT, CDR2 SNEGSKA (reference sequence). The CDR3 runs to 16 residues. CDR3 amino acids: CSATGQAESSYNEQFF. CDR3 bases: TGCAGTGCCACGGGACAGGCCGAGAGCTCCTACAATGAGCAGTTCTTC.

The chain combines TRBV9 with TRBJ2-6; TRBD2 agrees at 13 bases. Germline-derived CDR1 and CDR2 are SGDLS and YYNGEE. This CDR3 comprises 18 residues. With V trimmed by 3 bases and J by 0 bases, 3 bases remained unmatched. The CDR3 DNA follows: TGTGCCAGCAGCGCCGGACTAGCGGGAGCCTCTGGGGCCAACGTCCTGACTTTC. Encoded protein: CASSAGLAGASGANVLTF.

This chain connects TRBV20-1 to TRBJ2-4; possible D gene TRBD1, 7 bases. The end of the DNA is better explained by TRBJ2-7, so the J call may be wrong. The CDR3 has 13 amino acids. Looked up from germline, CDR1 is DFQATT and CDR2 is SNEGSKA (reference sequence). CDR3 sequence: CSARDRGVYEQYF. The CDR3 nucleotides read TGCAGTGCTAGAGACAGGGGGGTCTACGAGCAGTACTTC.

This clonotype was seen only once. The chain carries TRBV21-1 and TRBJ1-5; no DNA check was done on the table's D call, TRBD1. TRBV21-1 has pseudogene status. The CDR3 is 15 residues long. The CDR3 here is CASTLTRQGYQPQHF. The CDR3 DNA reads TGTGCCAGCACTCTTACGCGACAGGGCTATCAGCCCCAGCATTTT.

In this sample, this clonotype turned up a few times. The chain couples TRBV20-1 to TRBJ2-7, with TRBD2 identical over 9 bases. CDR1 DFQATT and CDR2 SNEGSKA come from the germline V gene (reference sequence). This CDR3 is 14 amino acids long. V lost 4 bases to trimming and J lost 1 base; unmatched junction nucleotides: 5. For the CDR3, the DNA is TGCAGTGCTATGTCGCGGGAGGGGTCCTACGAGCAGTACTTC. This translates into CSAMSREGSYEQYF.

This clonotype was seen more than once but under ten times. The gene calls are TRBV29-1 and TRBJ1-1; D may be TRBD1 (5 bases). The germline V gene has CDR1 SQVTM and CDR2 ANQGSEA. Trimming cost V 4 bases and J 6 bases, with 15 bases left between them. CDR3 length: 13 amino acids. The CDR3 region has the DNA TGCAGCGTTGTGGGGTCCGGGGGACCTGAAGCTTTCTTT. As protein: CSVVGSGGPEAFF.

This clonotype was counted at least ten times. The chain joins TRBV4-1 to TRBJ1-2; the D gene is possibly TRBD1 (6 bases). The CDR3 has 14 residues. Germline CDR1 reads MGHRA; CDR2 reads YSYEKL. V lost 4 bases and J 4 bases, leaving 13 bases between the germline ends. The CDR3 protein is CASSPGTGAYGYTF. DNA of the CDR3: TGCGCCAGCAGCCCCGGGACGGGGGCCTATGGCTACACCTTC.

A remark on this clonotype: Germline is not matched at one junction end, which may reflect a read error. The V call is TRBV20-1, the J call TRBJ1-1; D gene uncertain. The CDR3 loop spans 15 amino acids. Germline V gene data show CDR1 as DFQATT and CDR2 as SNEGSKA (reference sequence). CDR3 bases: TGTAGTGCTAGAGATCTTGGGGTAGGGAACACTGAAGCTTTCTTT. This encodes CSARDLGVGNTEAFF.

There are a few counts of this clonotype. V is TRBV20-1 and J is TRBJ1-2; 11 nucleotides agree with TRBD1. V lost 5 bases, J lost 4 bases, and 6 bases stayed unmatched. The germline V gene encodes CDR1 DFQATT and CDR2 SNEGSKA (reference sequence). CDR3 length: 14 residues. The CDR3 loop reads CSALPGQGVYGYTF. CDR3 DNA sequence: TGCAGTGCTCTCCCGGGACAGGGGGTCTATGGCTACACCTTC.

The sample holds a few counts of this clonotype. The rearrangement links TRBV28 to TRBJ1-5, with D possibly being TRBD1 (5 bases). CDR1 is MDHEN and CDR2 is SYDVKM in the germline V gene. The CDR3 contains 15 residues. V lost 3 bases to trimming and J lost 0 bases, with 9 bases between them. The CDR3 loop reads CASSLLRDSNQPQHF. CDR3 nucleotide sequence: TGTGCCAGCAGTTTGCTCAGGGATAGCAATCAGCCCCAGCATTTT. The complete variable domain, with remaining parts taken from reference TRBV28 and TRBJ1-5, reads DVKVTQSSRYLVKRTGEKVFLECVQDMDHENMFWYRQDPGLGLRLIYFSYDVKMKEKGDIPEGYSVSREKKERFSLILESASTNQTSMYLCASSLLRDSNQPQHFGDGTRLSIL.

The CDR3: CASSLGEAGGNEQFF. CDR3 coding DNA: TGTGCCAGCAGCTTGGGGGAGGCGGGGGGCAATGAGCAGTTCTTC. V and J are TRBV5-5 and TRBJ2-1, with 8 bases matching TRBD2. The CDR3 length is 15 residues. Trimming took 0 bases from V and 6 from J; bases not matched to a gene: 5. Per germline, CDR1 SGHKS and CDR2 YYEKEE (reference sequence).

This clonotype was observed a single time. The chain has TRBV5-1 and TRBJ1-3; the D is unclear. There are 19 residues in the CDR3. The germline V gene has CDR1 SGHRS and CDR2 YFSETQ. Trimming shortened V by 7 bases and J by 1 base, and 27 bases separated the two germline ends. CDR3 coding DNA: TGCGCCAGCGCGGAAATAGGGTCCCCGTCGTATTTTTCTGGAAACACCATATATTTT. Translating it yields CASAEIGSPSYFSGNTIYF.

This clonotype was found a few times. V usage is TRBV11-2 and J usage is TRBJ2-3; D is undetermined. Germline V gene sequence: CDR1 SGHAT, CDR2 FQNNGV. V dropped 6 bases and J dropped 2 bases, with 18 bases sitting between them. CDR3 size: 16 residues. The CDR3 bases are TGTGCCAGCAGGCCCGTACGGAGCCGATTCACAGATACGCAGTATTTT. It yields the protein CASRPVRSRFTDTQYF.

This clonotype appeared a few times. V and J are TRBV6-5 and TRBJ2-3; possible D gene TRBD2, 7 bases. V was shortened by 0 bases and J by 5 bases, with 18 bases between the two germline ends. The CDR3 consists of 17 residues. The germline CDR1 and CDR2 sequences are MNHEY and SVGAGI. The CDR3 loop is CASSYSSRGARGDTQYF. The CDR3 bases are TGTGCCAGCAGTTACTCATCACGGGGGGCTCGTGGAGATACGCAGTATTTT.

This clonotype was observed a handful of times. The rearrangement links TRBV29-1 to TRBJ2-1; D is uncertain. The length of the CDR3 is 11 residues. Germline V gene data show CDR1 as SQVTM and CDR2 as ANQGSEA. The V and J ends lost 4 bases and 4 bases respectively, with 5 bases between them. CDR3 DNA sequence: TGCAGCGTTGGGGAATACAATGAGCAGTTCTTC. Translating gives CSVGEYNEQFF.

This clonotype appeared a few times. This sequence joins TRBV27 and TRBJ2-2; D gene ambiguous. Between the trimmed V and J ends, which lost 4 bases and 6 bases, there was a span of 6 bases. The CDR3 totals 12 residues. The germline CDR1 and CDR2 sequences are MNHEY and SMNVEV (reference sequence). The chain's CDR3 is CASSYRPGELFF. DNA for the CDR3: TGTGCCAGCAGTTACCGCCCCGGGGAGCTGTTTTTT.

Turning to this clonotype: The limits of the CDR3 on the DNA are not certain, so only TCRdb's listed CDR3 is given. The CDR3 is CASSSSRRTAINGYTF. The rearrangement joins TRBV12-3 or TRBV12-4 to TRBJ1-2; TRBD1, the D gene given by the table, was not confirmed from the DNA. 16 amino acids form the CDR3, both terminal residues included.

The chain couples TRBV10-3 to TRBJ1-4; D is possibly TRBD1 (5 bases). V was shortened by 6 bases and J by 5 bases, with 7 bases between the two germline ends. The CDR3 has 12 amino acids. Germline V gene lookup returns CDR1 ENHRY and CDR2 SYGVKD. The CDR3: CAIRGENEKLFF. For the CDR3, the DNA is TGTGCCATCAGGGGGGAGAATGAAAAACTGTTTTTT.

This clonotype came up once. The genes are TRBV2 and TRBJ2-1; the match to TRBD1 covers 7 bases. After removal of 5 bases from V and 7 bases from J, the junction contained 11 bases not matched to a gene. Germline V gene sequence: CDR1 SNHLY, CDR2 FYNNEI. This CDR3 contains 15 residues. The CDR3: CASSQGVGSKNEQFF. In DNA, the CDR3 is TGTGCCAGCAGTCAGGGGGTTGGGTCGAAAAATGAGCAGTTCTTC.

This chain links TRBV4-2 with TRBJ2-5; 9 bases are shared with TRBD2. Germline V gene data show CDR1 as LGHNA and CDR2 as YNFKEQ. This CDR3 has 15 amino acids. V gave up 2 bases and J gave up 11 bases; unmatched junction bases: 12. Written as DNA, the CDR3 is TGTGCCAGCAGCCAAATGATAGCGGGAGTCGGGGAGCAGTACTTC. Its translation: CASSQMIAGVGEQYF.